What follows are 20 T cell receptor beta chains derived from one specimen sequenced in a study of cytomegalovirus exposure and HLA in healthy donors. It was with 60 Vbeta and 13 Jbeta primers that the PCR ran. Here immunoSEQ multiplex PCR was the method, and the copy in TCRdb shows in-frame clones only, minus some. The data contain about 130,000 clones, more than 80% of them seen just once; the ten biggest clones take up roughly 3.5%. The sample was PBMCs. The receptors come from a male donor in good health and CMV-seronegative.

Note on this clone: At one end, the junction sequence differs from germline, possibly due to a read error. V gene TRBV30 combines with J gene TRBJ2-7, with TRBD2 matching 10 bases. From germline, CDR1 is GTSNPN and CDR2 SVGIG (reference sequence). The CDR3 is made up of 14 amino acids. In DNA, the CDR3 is TGTGCCTGGAGTGAGACTAGCGGGCCCTACGAGCAGTGCTTC. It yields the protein CAWSETSGPYEQCF.

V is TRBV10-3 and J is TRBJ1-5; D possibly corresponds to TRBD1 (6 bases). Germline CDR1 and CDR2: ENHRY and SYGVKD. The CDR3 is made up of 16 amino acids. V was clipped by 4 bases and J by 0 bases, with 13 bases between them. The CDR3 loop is CAISAGATLSNQPQHF. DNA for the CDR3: TGTGCCATCAGTGCAGGGGCCACCCTTAGCAATCAGCCCCAGCATTTT.

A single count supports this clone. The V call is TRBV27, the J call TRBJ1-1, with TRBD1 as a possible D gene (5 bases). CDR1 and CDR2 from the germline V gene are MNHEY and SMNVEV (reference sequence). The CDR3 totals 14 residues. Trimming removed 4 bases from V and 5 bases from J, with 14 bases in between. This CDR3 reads CASSYLGGGTEAFF. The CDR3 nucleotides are TGTGCCAGCAGTTACCTGGGGGGTGGGACTGAAGCTTTCTTT.

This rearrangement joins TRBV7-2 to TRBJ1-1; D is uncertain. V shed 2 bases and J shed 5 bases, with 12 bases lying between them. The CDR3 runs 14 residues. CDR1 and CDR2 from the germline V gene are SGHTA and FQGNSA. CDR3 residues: CASSLNNGLTEAFF. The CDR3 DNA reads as TGTGCCAGCAGCTTAAATAATGGCTTAACTGAAGCTTTCTTT.

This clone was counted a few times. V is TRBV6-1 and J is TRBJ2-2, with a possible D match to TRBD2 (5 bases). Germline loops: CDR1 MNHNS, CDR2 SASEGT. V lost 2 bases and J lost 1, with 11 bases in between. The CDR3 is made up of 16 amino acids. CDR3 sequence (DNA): TGTGCCAGCAGTGAACCGCGGGCGCTGAACACCGGGGAGCTGTTTTTT. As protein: CASSEPRALNTGELFF.

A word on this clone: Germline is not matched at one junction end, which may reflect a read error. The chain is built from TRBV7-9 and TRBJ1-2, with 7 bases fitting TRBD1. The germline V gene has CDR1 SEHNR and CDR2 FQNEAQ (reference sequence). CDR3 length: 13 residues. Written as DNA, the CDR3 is TGTTCCAGCAGGGATAACGACAGGGCTGGCTACACCTTC. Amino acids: CSSRDNDRAGYTF.

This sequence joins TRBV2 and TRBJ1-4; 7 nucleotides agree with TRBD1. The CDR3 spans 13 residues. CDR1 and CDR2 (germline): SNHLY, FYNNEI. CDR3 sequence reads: CASTGTENEKLFF. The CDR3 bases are TGTGCGAGTACCGGGACAGAGAATGAAAAACTGTTTTTT.

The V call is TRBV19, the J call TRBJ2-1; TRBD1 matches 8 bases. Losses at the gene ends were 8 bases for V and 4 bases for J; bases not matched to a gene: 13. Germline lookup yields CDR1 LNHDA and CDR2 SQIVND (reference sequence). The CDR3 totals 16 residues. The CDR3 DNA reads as TGTGCCAGTCGAGTAGAGCAGGGGGCATATTACAATGAGCAGTTCTTC. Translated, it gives CASRVEQGAYYNEQFF.

The CDR3 here is CASSLSGYEQYF. CDR3 in DNA: TGTGCCAGCAGCTTGTCGGGTTACGAGCAGTACTTC. The chain is built from TRBV11-2 and TRBJ2-5; no definite D call. The J call may be incorrect, as the DNA end agrees better with TRBJ2-7. The CDR3 runs to 12 residues. Germline V gives CDR1 SGHAT, CDR2 FQNNGV.

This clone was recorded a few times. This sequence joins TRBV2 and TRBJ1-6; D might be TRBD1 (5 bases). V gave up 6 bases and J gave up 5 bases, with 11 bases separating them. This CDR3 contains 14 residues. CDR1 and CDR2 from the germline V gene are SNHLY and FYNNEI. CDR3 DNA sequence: TGTGCCAGCAGGGTGACAGACAATAATTCACCCCTCCACTTT. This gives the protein CASRVTDNNSPLHF.

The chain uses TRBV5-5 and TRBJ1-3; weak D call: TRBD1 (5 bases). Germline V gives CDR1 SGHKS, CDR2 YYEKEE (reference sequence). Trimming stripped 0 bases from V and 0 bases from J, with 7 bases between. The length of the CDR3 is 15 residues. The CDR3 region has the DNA TGTGCCAGCAGCTTGGAGGGGATCTCTGGAAACACCATATATTTT. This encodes CASSLEGISGNTIYF.

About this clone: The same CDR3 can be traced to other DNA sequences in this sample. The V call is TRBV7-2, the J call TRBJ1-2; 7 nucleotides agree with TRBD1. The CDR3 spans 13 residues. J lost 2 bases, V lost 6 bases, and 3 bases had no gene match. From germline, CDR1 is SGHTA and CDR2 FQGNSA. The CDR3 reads CASSPDRNYGYTF. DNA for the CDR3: TGTGCCAGCAGTCCGGACAGGAACTATGGCTACACCTTC.

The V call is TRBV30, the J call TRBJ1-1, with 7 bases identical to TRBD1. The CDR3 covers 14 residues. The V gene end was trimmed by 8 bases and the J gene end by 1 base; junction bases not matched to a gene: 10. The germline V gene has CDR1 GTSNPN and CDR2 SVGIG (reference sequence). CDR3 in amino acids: CAHTEGAGNTEAFF. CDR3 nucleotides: TGTGCCCACACGGAGGGGGCAGGGAACACTGAAGCTTTCTTT.

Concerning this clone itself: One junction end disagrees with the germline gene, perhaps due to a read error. CDR3 sequence reads: CASSDDRAGANGLTF. CDR3 nucleotide sequence: TGTGCCAGCAGTGACGACAGGGCTGGGGCCAACGGCCTGACTTTC. V is TRBV2 and J is TRBJ2-6; TRBD1 matches 7 bases. This CDR3 comprises 15 residues. The germline V gene has CDR1 SNHLY and CDR2 FYNNEI. Together with reference TRBV2 and TRBJ2-6, the CDR3 gives the full variable domain: EPEVTQTPSHQVTQMGQEVILRCVPISNHLYFYWYRQILGQKVEFLVSFYNNEISEKSEIFDDQFSVERPDGSNFTLKIRSTKLEDSAMYFCASSDDRAGANGLTFGAGSRLTVL.

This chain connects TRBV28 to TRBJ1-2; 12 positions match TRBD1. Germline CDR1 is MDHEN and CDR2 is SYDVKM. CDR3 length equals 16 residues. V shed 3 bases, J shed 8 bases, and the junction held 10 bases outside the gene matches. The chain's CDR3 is CASSLTGTGGVRGYTF. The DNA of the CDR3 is TGTGCCAGCAGTTTGACCGGGACAGGGGGCGTTCGGGGCTACACCTTC.

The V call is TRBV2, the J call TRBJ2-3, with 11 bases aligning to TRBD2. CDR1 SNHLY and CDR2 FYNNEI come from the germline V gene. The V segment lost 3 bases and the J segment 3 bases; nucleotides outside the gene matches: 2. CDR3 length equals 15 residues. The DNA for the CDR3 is TGTGCCAGCAGTGAGCTAGCGGGGGGAACAGATACGCAGTATTTT. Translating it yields CASSELAGGTDTQYF.

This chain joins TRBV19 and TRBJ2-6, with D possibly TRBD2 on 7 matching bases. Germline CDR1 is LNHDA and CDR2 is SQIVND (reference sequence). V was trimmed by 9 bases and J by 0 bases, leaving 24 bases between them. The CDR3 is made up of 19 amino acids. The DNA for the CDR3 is TGTGCCAGCAAGGACAGCGGGACTTCCACGGGCTCTGGGGCCAACGTCCTGACTTTC. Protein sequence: CASKDSGTSTGSGANVLTF.

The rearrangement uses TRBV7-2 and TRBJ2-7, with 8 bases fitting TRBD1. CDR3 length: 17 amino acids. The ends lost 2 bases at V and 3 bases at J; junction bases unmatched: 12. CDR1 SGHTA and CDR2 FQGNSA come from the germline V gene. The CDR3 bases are TGTGCCAGCAGCTTACGGACAGGGCGAACTAACAACTACGAGCAGTACTTC. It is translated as CASSLRTGRTNNYEQYF.

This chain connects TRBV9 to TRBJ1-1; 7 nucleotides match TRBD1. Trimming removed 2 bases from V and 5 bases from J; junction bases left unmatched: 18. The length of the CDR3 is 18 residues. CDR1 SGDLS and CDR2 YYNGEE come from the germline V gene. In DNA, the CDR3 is TGTGCCAGCAGCGTCCTCGGACCTGCGAAAAGGGGGCAAACTGAAGCTTTCTTT. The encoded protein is CASSVLGPAKRGQTEAFF.

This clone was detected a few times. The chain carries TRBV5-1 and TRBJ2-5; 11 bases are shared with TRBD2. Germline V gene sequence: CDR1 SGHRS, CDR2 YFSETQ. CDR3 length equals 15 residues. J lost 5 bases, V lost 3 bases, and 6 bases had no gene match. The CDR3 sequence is CASSSGTSGGETQYF. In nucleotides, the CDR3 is TGCGCCAGCAGCTCCGGGACTAGCGGAGGGGAGACCCAGTACTTC. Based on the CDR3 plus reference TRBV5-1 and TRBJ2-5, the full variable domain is KAGVTQTPRYLIKTRGQQVTLSCSPISGHRSVSWYQQTPGQGLQFLFEYFSETQRNKGNFPGRFSGRQFSNSRSEMNVSTLELGDSALYLCASSSGTSGGETQYFGPGTRLLVL.